The next 21 T cell receptor beta chains were all read from a single sample in a study of cytomegalovirus exposure and HLA in healthy donors. The PCR made use of 60 Vbeta and 13 Jbeta primers. Here immunoSEQ multiplex PCR was the method, and the copy in TCRdb shows in-frame clones only, minus some. Of some 140,000 clones in the sample, around 73% were seen once. The sample consisted of PBMCs. Receptors were obtained from a woman between 35 and 50 years old in good health and CMV-seronegative.

This rearrangement joins TRBV28 to TRBJ1-1, with D possibly matching TRBD1 (6 bases). The CDR3 totals 16 residues. The germline V and J ends were trimmed by 4 bases and 0 bases, with 15 bases remaining between them. Per germline, CDR1 MDHEN and CDR2 SYDVKM. The CDR3 DNA is TGTGCCAGCAGTTCCCGTAGGGGACAAATGAACACTGAAGCTTTCTTT. This gives the protein CASSSRRGQMNTEAFF.

The chain couples TRBV7-3 to TRBJ1-4; D is possibly TRBD1 (5 bases). The V end was cut by 2 bases, the J end by 5 bases, with 12 bases between. The CDR3 has 15 amino acids. CDR1 and CDR2 from the germline V gene are SGHTA and FQGTGA. In DNA, the CDR3 is TGTGCCAGCAGCTTAGGGGCAGGAGTAAATGAAAAACTGTTTTTT. It is translated as CASSLGAGVNEKLFF. Complete variable domain (other parts from reference TRBV7-3 and TRBJ1-4): GAGVSQTPSNKVTEKGKYVELRCDPISGHTALYWYRQSLGQGPEFLIYFQGTGAADDSGLPNDRFFAVRPEGSVSTLKIQRTERGDSAVYLCASSLGAGVNEKLFFGSGTQLSVL.

J is TRBJ2-1 and V is TRBV6-1; 10 nucleotides agree with TRBD1. Germline CDR1 reads MNHNS; CDR2 reads SASEGT. The J segment lost 12 bases and the V segment lost 4 bases, leaving 15 bases of the junction unmatched. The CDR3 runs to 16 residues. The CDR3 sequence is CASSAIRDRGFRSQFF. In DNA form, the CDR3 reads TGTGCCAGCAGTGCAATCCGGGACAGGGGATTTCGGTCGCAGTTCTTC.

This clone was recorded a few times. J is TRBJ1-1 and V is TRBV7-9; TRBD1 might be the D (6 bases). Trimming removed 6 bases at V and 11 bases at J, with 13 bases between. The CDR3 loop spans 11 amino acids. In germline, CDR1 is SEHNR, CDR2 FQNEAQ (reference sequence). This chain's CDR3 is CASRLQGRAFF. CDR3 coding DNA: TGTGCCAGCAGACTCCAGGGGCGCGCTTTCTTT. Drawing the rest from reference TRBV7-9 and TRBJ1-1, the complete variable domain is DTGVSQNPRHKITKRGQNVTFRCDPISEHNRLYWYRQTLGQGPEFLTYFQNEAQLEKSRLLSDRFSAERPKGSFSTLEIQRTEQGDSAMYLCASRLQGRAFFGQGTRLTVV.

This chain connects TRBV6-6 to TRBJ1-1, with 11 bases lining up with TRBD1. The CDR3 sequence is 16 residues long. V gave up 6 bases and J gave up 0 bases; unmatched junction bases: 6. Germline CDR1 and CDR2: MNHNY and SVGAGI (reference sequence). Here the CDR3 reads CASRSGQGALNTEAFF. CDR3 sequence (DNA): TGTGCCAGCAGGTCAGGACAGGGGGCACTGAACACTGAAGCTTTCTTT.

The V call is TRBV30, the J call TRBJ1-2, with 7 bases aligning to TRBD1. The germline V gene encodes CDR1 GTSNPN and CDR2 SVGIG (reference sequence). The ends lost 6 bases at V and 6 bases at J; junction bases unmatched: 16. CDR3 length: 15 residues. CDR3 sequence (DNA): TGTGCCTGCCCTAAAAAGGGGGCAGCGCGGCATGGCTACACCTTC. Protein: CACPKKGAARHGYTF.

A few counts support this clone. The chain links TRBV6-5 to TRBJ2-2, with a tentative D call TRBD1 (5 bases). The CDR3 sequence is 14 residues long. The V and J ends lost 5 bases and 0 bases respectively, with 7 bases between them. CDR1 MNHEY and CDR2 SVGAGI come from the germline V gene. The CDR3: CASSPRANTGELFF. The CDR3 bases are TGTGCCAGCAGTCCCAGGGCGAACACCGGGGAGCTGTTTTTT.

There are a few counts of this clone. This rearrangement joins TRBV15 to TRBJ2-5; D is perhaps TRBD2 (5 bases). The CDR3 has 15 amino acids. CDR1 and CDR2 from the germline V gene are LNHNV and YYDKDF (reference sequence). Between the trimmed V and J ends, which lost 3 bases and 1 base, there was a span of 12 bases. DNA for the CDR3: TGTGCCACCAGCAGGTCCACTAGGATCCAAGAGACCCAGTACTTC. It specifies CATSRSTRIQETQYF. The variable domain in full, with the rest retrieved from reference TRBV15 and TRBJ2-5, is DAMVIQNPRYQVTQFGKPVTLSCSQTLNHNVMYWYQQKSSQAPKLLFHYYDKDFNNEADTPDNFQSRRPNTSFCFLDIRSPGLGDTAMYLCATSRSTRIQETQYFGPGTRLLVL.

The chain links TRBV5-1 to TRBJ1-1; 10 nucleotides match TRBD1. The CDR3 loop spans 14 amino acids. The ends lost 2 bases at V and 3 bases at J; junction bases unmatched: 1. Per germline, CDR1 SGHRS and CDR2 YFSETQ. The CDR3: CASSLGTGDTEAFF. Written as DNA, the CDR3 is TGCGCCAGCAGCTTAGGGACAGGGGACACTGAAGCTTTCTTT.

This sequence joins TRBV5-4 and TRBJ2-2; D is ambiguous. The V end was cut by 5 bases, the J end by 5 bases, with 16 bases between. CDR1 and CDR2 from the germline V gene are SGHNT and YYREEE (reference sequence). This CDR3 has 15 amino acids. CDR3 DNA sequence: TGTGCCAGCAGTCACCCCAGTTCGGGTACCGGGGAGCTGTTTTTT. This translates into CASSHPSSGTGELFF.

This clone was found a few times. The rearrangement links TRBV13 to TRBJ1-6, with a possible D match to TRBD1 (5 bases). The germline V gene encodes CDR1 PRHDT and CDR2 FYEKMQ (reference sequence). The V gene lost 0 bases and the J gene lost 9 bases, with 15 bases spanning the gap. The CDR3 runs to 16 residues. The DNA for the CDR3 is TGTGCCAGCAGCTTAGGGGGCAGTCCCGGGGGTTCACCCCTCCACTTT. It specifies CASSLGGSPGGSPLHF.

This chain links TRBV1 with TRBJ2-7; the table's D call of TRBD2 was not tested on the DNA. TRBV1 is described as a pseudogene. The CDR3 extends over 16 amino acids. CDR3 residues: CTSSQDRLAGSYEQYF. In nucleotides, the CDR3 is TGCACCAGCAGCCAAGATAGGCTAGCGGGAAGCTACGAGCAGTACTTC.

This chain connects TRBV29-1 to TRBJ1-2; 9 positions agree with TRBD1. The length of the CDR3 is 18 residues. J gave up 4 bases and V 7 bases, and 22 bases lay outside the gene matches. Germline V gives CDR1 SQVTM, CDR2 ANQGSEA. CDR3 amino acids: CSALGSGTGSLIPYGYTF. CDR3 DNA sequence: TGCAGCGCTCTCGGATCCGGGACAGGGTCTCTAATCCCCTATGGCTACACCTTC.

In its sample, this clone was seen once. The chain links TRBV4-2 to TRBJ2-2; D is perhaps TRBD1 (6 bases). The germline CDR1 and CDR2 sequences are LGHNA and YNFKEQ. There are 15 residues in the CDR3. V was trimmed by 1 base and J by 4 bases, leaving 10 bases between them. Here the CDR3 DNA reads TGTGCCAGCAGCCAAGGACAGGCGATCACCGGGGAGCTGTTTTTT. It yields the protein CASSQGQAITGELFF.

The chain employs TRBV9 and TRBJ1-3; 7 positions match TRBD1. The trim removed 3 bases at V and 3 bases at J, leaving 6 bases unmatched. The CDR3 is made up of 15 amino acids. Per the germline V gene, CDR1 is SGDLS and CDR2 is YYNGEE. The CDR3 reads CASSAPGTVGNTIYF. Here the CDR3 DNA reads TGTGCCAGCAGCGCCCCCGGGACAGTTGGAAACACCATATATTTT.

J is TRBJ2-7 and V is TRBV15; 8 nucleotides line up with TRBD2. The V gene end was trimmed by 5 bases and the J gene end by 5 bases; junction bases not matched to a gene: 5. The CDR3 sequence is 13 residues long. Germline CDR1 reads LNHNV; CDR2 reads YYDKDF (reference sequence). The CDR3 loop is CATSVPGGDEQYF. In DNA, the CDR3 is TGTGCCACCAGCGTGCCGGGGGGGGACGAGCAGTACTTC.

J is TRBJ1-2 and V is TRBV9; D is possibly TRBD1 (5 bases). CDR3 length: 13 amino acids. The germline CDR1 and CDR2 sequences are SGDLS and YYNGEE. Between the trimmed V and J ends, which lost 1 base and 7 bases, there was a span of 11 bases. The CDR3 loop is CASSVRQTSGYTF. The CDR3 bases are TGTGCCAGCAGCGTACGACAGACCTCTGGCTACACCTTC.

This clone came up a few times. The chain joins TRBV25-1 to TRBJ2-3; TRBD1 agrees at 7 bases. This CDR3 is 12 amino acids long. Per the germline V gene, CDR1 is MGHDK and CDR2 is SYGVNS. V was pared by 6 bases and J by 7 bases, with 4 bases of the junction left unmatched. CDR3 DNA: TGTGCCAGCAGGACACAGGGGAATACGCAGTATTTT. This translates into CASRTQGNTQYF. The full variable domain, its missing parts supplied by reference TRBV25-1 and TRBJ2-3, is EADIYQTPRYLVIGTGKKITLECSQTMGHDKMYWYQQDPGMELHLIHYSYGVNSTEKGDLSSESTVSRIRTEHFPLTLESARPSHTSQYLCASRTQGNTQYFGPGTRLTVL.

The rearrangement links TRBV6-7 to TRBJ2-2; 8 bases match TRBD1. TRBV6-7 is assigned to the ORF class and has an uncertain function. J gave up 7 bases and V 1 base, and 8 bases lay outside the gene matches. This CDR3 spans 16 amino acids. CDR3 sequence (DNA): TGTGCCAGCAGTTACTTACGGACAGGGTATGACGGGGAGCTGTTTTTT. Its protein product is CASSYLRTGYDGELFF.

V and J are TRBV19 and TRBJ1-5, with 7 nucleotides matching TRBD1. The CDR3 loop spans 15 amino acids. V lost 5 bases and J lost 3; bases outside the gene matches: 7. Germline V gene sequence: CDR1 LNHDA, CDR2 SQIVND (reference sequence). Here the CDR3 reads CASSSGTVYNQPQHF. The DNA for the CDR3 is TGTGCCAGTAGTTCCGGGACAGTTTACAATCAGCCCCAGCATTTT.

The chain couples TRBV2 to TRBJ2-4; the D gene is possibly TRBD1 (6 bases). Germline CDR1 is SNHLY and CDR2 is FYNNEI. The V end was cut by 5 bases, the J end by 0 bases, with 14 bases between. The CDR3 is made up of 16 amino acids. The CDR3 DNA reads as TGTGCCAGCAGTAAGGGTCAGGGGAAAGCCAAAAACATTCAGTACTTC. Translation gives CASSKGQGKAKNIQYF.